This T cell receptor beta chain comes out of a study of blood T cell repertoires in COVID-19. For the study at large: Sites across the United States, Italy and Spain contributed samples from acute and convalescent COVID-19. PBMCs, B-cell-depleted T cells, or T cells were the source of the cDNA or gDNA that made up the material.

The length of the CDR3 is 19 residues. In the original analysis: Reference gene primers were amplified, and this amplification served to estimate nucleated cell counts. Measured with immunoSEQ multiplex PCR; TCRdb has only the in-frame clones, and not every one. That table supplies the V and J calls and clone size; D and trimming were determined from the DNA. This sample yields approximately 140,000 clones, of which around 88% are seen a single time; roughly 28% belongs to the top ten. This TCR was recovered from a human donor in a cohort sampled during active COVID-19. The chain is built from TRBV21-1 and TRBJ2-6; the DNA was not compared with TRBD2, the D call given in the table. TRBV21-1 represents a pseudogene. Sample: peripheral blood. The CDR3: CASKRGEDSMGSGANVLTF. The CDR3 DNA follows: TGTGCCAGCAAACGAGGGGAGGATTCAATGGGGTCTGGGGCCAACGTCCTGACTTTC.